This TCR beta chain is from a study of T cells of healthy individuals. This CDR3 is 13 amino acids long. Germline loops: CDR1 SQVTM, CDR2 ANQGSEA. TCRdb processed the 5' RACE reads anew with MiXCR; each CDR3 protein has one entry. The sample has under 70,000 distinct CDR3 sequences, over 12% seen once. With respect to this clonotype: This clone may be a read error of a much larger clone one base away.

The chain combines TRBV29-1 with TRBJ2-4, with D perhaps matching TRBD1 or TRBD2 (6 bases each). The TCR originated in a human donor in good health. This chain's CDR3 is CSVVLGGKNIEYF. CDR3 bases: TGCAGCGTAGTTTTGGGGGGCAAGAACATTGAGTACTTC.